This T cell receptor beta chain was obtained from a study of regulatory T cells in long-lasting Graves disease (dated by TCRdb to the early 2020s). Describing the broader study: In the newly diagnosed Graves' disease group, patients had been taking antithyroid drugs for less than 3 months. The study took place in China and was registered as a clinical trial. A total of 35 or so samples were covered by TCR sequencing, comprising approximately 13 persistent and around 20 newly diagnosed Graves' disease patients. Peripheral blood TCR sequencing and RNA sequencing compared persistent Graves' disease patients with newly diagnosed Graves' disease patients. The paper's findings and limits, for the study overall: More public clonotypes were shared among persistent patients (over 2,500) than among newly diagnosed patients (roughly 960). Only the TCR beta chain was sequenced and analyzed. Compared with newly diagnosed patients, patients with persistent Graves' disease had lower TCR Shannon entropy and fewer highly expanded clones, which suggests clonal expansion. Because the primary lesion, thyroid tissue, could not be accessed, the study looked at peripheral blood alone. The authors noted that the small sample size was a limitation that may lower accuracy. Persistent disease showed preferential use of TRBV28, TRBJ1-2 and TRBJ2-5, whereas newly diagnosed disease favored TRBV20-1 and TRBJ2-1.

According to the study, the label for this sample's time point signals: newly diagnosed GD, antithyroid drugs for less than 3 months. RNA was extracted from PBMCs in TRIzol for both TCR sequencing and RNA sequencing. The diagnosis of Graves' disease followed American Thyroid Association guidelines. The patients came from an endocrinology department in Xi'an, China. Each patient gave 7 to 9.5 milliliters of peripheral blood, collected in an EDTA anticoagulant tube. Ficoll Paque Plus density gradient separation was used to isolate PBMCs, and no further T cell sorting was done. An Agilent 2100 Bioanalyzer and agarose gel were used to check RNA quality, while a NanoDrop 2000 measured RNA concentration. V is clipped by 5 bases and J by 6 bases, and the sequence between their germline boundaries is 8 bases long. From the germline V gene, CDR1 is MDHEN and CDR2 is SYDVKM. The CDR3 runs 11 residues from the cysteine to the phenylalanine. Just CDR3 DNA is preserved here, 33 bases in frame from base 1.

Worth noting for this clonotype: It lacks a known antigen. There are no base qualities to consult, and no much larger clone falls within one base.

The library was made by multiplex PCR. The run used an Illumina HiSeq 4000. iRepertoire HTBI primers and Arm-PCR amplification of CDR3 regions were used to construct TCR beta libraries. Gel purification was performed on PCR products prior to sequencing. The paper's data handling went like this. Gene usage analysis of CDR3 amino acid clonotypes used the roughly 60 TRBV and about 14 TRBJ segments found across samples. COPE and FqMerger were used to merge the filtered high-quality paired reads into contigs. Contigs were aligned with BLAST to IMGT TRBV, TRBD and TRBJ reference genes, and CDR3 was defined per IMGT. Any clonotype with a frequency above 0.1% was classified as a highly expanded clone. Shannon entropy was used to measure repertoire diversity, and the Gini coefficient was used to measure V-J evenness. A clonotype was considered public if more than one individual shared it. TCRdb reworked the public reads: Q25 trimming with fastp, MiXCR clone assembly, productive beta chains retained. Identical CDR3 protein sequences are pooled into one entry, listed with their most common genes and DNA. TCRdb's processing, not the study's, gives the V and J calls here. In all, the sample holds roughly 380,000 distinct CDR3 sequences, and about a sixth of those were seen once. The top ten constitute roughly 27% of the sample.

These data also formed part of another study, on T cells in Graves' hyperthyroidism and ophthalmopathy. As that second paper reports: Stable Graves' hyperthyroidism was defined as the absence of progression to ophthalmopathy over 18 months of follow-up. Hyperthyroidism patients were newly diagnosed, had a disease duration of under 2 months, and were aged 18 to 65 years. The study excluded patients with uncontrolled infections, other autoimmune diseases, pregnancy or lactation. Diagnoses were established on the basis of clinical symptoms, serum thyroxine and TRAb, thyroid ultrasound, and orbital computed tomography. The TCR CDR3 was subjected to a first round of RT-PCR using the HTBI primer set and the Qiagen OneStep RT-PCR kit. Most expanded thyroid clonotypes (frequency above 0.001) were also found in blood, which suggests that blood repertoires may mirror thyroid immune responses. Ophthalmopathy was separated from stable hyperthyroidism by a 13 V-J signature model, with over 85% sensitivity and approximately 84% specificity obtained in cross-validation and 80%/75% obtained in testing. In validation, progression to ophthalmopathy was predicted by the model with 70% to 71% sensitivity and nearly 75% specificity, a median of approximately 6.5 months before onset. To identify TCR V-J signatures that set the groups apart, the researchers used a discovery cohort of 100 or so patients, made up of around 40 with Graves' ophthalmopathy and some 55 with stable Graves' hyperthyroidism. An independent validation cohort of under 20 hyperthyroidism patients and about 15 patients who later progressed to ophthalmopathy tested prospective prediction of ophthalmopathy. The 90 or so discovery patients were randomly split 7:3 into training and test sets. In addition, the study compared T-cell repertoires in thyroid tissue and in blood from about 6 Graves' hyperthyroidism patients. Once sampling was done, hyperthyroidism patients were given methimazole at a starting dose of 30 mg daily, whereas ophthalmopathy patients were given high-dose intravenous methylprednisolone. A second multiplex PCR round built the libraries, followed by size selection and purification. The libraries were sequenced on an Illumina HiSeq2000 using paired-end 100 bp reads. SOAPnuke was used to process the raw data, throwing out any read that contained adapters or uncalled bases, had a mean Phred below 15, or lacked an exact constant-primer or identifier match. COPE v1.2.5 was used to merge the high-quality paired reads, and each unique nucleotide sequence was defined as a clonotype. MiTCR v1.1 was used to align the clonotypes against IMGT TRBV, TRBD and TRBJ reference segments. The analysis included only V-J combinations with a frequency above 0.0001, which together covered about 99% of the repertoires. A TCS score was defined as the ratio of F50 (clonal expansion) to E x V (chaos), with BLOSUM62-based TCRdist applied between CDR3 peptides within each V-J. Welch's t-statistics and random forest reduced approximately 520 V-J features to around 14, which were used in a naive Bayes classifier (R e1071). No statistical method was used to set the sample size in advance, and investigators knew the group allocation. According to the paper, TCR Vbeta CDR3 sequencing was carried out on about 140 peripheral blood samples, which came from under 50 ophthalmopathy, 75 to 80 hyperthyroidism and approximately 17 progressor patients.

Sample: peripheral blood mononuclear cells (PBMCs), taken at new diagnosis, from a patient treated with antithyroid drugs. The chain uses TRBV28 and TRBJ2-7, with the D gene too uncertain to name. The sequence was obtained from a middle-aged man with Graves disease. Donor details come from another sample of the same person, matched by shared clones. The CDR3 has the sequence CASSLHSEQYF. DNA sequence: TGTGCCAGCAGTCTTCACTCCGAGCAGTACTTC.